There are a few counts of the clone carrying this T cell receptor beta chain. This sample's time point: cycle 4 day 1 (C4D1), after about 6 weeks of nivolumab. Every patient experienced relapse after autologous stem cell transplantation, and brentuximab vedotin exposure varied. The data were produced by immunoSEQ multiplex PCR, yet TCRdb's version contains in-frame clones alone and is incomplete. The data show 28,000 or so clones, roughly 72% seen once. The sample is drawn from a study of PD-1 blockade in classical Hodgkin lymphoma. CDR3 length equals 16 residues. V lost 4 bases and J lost 3, with 15 bases in between. CDR1 and CDR2 from the germline V gene are SGHAT and FQNNGV.

This receptor was obtained from a human donor with classical Hodgkin lymphoma. The sequenced sample was peripheral blood mononuclear cells (PBMCs), obtained before the fourth cycle of nivolumab. The rearrangement links TRBV11-2 to TRBJ1-4; possibly TRBD1 for D (5 bases). CDR3 bases: TGTGCCAGCAGCTCCTCCGTCGGGGGACCTAATGAAAAACTGTTTTTT. Protein sequence: CASSSSVGGPNEKLFF. The variable domain in full, completed from reference TRBV11-2 and TRBJ1-4, reads EAGVAQSPRYKIIEKRQSVAFWCNPISGHATLYWYQQILGQGPKLLIQFQNNGVVDDSQLPKDRFSAERLKGVDSTLKIQPAKLEDSAVYLCASSSSVGGPNEKLFFGSGTQLSVL.